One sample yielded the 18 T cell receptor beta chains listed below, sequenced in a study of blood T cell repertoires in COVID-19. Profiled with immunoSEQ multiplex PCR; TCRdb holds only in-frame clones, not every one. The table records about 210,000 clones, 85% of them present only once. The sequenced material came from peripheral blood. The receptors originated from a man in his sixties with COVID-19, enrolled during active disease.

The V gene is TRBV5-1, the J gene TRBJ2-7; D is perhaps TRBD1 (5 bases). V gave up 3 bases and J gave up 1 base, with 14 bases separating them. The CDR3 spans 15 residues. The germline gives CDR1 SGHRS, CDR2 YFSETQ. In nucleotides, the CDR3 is TGCGCCAGCAGCTCGGGCCCAACAGGTTCCTACGAGCAGTACTTC. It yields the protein CASSSGPTGSYEQYF. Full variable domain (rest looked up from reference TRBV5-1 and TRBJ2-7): KAGVTQTPRYLIKTRGQQVTLSCSPISGHRSVSWYQQTPGQGLQFLFEYFSETQRNKGNFPGRFSGRQFSNSRSEMNVSTLELGDSALYLCASSSGPTGSYEQYFGPGTRLTVT.

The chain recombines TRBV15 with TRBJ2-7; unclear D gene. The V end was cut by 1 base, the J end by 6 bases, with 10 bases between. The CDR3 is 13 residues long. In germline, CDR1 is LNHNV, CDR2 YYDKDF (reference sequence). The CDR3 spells CATSRGYPGEQYF. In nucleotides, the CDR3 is TGTGCCACCAGCAGAGGGTACCCGGGCGAGCAGTACTTC. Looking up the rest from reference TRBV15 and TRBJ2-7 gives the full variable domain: DAMVIQNPRYQVTQFGKPVTLSCSQTLNHNVMYWYQQKSSQAPKLLFHYYDKDFNNEADTPDNFQSRRPNTSFCFLDIRSPGLGDTAMYLCATSRGYPGEQYFGPGTRLTVT.

CDR3: CASNRGAEKLFF. The DNA for the CDR3 is TGTGCCAGCAACAGGGGCGCTGAAAAACTGTTTTTT. The chain is built from TRBV2 and TRBJ1-4, with 7 bases that match TRBD1. This CDR3 contains 12 residues. Germline loops: CDR1 SNHLY, CDR2 FYNNEI. J gave up 7 bases and V 7 bases, and 3 bases lay outside the gene matches.

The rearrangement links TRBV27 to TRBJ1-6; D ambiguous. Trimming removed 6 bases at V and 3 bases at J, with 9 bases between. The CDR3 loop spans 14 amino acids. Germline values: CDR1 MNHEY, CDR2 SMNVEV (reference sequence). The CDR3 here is CASSLQLYNSPLHF. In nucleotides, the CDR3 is TGTGCCAGCAGCCTACAGCTCTATAATTCACCCCTCCACTTT.

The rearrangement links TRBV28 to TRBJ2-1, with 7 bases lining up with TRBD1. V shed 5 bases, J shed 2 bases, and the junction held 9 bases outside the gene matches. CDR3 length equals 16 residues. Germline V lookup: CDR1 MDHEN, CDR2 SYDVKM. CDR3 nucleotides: TGTGCCAGCAGTCACCTAAAGAGGGGGCCCTACAATGAGCAGTTCTTC. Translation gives CASSHLKRGPYNEQFF.

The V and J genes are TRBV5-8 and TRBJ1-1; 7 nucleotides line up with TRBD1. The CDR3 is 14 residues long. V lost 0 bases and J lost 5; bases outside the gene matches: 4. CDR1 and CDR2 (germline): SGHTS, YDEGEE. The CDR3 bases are TGTGCCAGCAGCTTGGGACAGGGTTGGACTGAAGCTTTCTTT. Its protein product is CASSLGQGWTEAFF.

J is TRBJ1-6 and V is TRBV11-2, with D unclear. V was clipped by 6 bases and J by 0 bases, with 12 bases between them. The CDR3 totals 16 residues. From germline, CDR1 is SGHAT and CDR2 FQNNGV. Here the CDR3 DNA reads TGTGCCAGCAGTTCCTACGGGGACTCCTATAATTCACCCCTCCACTTT. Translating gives CASSSYGDSYNSPLHF. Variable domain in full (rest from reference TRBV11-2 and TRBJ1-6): EAGVAQSPRYKIIEKRQSVAFWCNPISGHATLYWYQQILGQGPKLLIQFQNNGVVDDSQLPKDRFSAERLKGVDSTLKIQPAKLEDSAVYLCASSSYGDSYNSPLHFGNGTRLTVT.

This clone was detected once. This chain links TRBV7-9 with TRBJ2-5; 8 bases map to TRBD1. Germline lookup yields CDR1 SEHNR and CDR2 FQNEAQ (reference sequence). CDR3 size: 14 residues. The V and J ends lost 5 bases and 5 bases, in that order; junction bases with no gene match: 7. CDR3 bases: TGTGCCAGCAGCCAGGGACAGGCGAAGGAGACCCAGTACTTC. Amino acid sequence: CASSQGQAKETQYF.

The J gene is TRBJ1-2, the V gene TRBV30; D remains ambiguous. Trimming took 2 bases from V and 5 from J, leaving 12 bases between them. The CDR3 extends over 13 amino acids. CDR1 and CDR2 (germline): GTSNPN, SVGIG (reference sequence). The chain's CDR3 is CAWSSGRPYGYTF. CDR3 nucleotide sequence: TGTGCCTGGAGTAGCGGGCGACCTTATGGCTACACCTTC.

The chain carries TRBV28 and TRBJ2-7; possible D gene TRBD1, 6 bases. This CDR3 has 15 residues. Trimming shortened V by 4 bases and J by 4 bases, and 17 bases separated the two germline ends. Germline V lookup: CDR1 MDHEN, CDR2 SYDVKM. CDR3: CASSSPTGVPYEQYF. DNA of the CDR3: TGTGCCAGCAGTTCCCCGACAGGTGTGCCTTACGAGCAGTACTTC.

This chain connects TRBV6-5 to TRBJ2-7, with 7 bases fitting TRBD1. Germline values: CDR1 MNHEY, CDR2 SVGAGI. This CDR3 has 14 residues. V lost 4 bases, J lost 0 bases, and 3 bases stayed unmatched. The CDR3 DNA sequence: TGTGCCAGCAGTTTCGCAGGGGGCTCCTACGAGCAGTACTTC. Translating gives CASSFAGGSYEQYF.

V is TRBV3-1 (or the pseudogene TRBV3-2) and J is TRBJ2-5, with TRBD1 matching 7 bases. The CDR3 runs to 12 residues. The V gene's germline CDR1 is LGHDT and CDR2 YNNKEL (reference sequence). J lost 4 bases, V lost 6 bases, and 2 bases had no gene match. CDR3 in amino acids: CASRYRGETQYF. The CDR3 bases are TGTGCCAGCAGGTACAGGGGAGAGACCCAGTACTTC.

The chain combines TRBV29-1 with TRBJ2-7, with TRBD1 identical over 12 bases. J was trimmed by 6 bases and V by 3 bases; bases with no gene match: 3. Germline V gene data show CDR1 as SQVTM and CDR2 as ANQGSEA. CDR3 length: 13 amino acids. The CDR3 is CSVEGTGGSEQYF. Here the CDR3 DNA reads TGCAGCGTTGAGGGGACAGGGGGCAGCGAGCAGTACTTC.

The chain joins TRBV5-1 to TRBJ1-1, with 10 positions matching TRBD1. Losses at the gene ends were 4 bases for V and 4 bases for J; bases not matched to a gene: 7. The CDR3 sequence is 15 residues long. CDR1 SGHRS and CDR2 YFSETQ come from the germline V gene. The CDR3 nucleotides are TGCGCCAGCAGCCCCAGAGACAGGGGGCCCACTGAAGCTTTCTTT. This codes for CASSPRDRGPTEAFF.

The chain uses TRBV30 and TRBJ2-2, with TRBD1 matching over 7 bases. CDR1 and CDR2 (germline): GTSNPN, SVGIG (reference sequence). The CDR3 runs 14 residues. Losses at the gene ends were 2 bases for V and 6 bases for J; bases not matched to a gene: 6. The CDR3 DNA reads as TGTGCCTGGAGTCCGACAGGGCTGCCCGGGGAGCTGTTTTTT. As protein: CAWSPTGLPGELFF.

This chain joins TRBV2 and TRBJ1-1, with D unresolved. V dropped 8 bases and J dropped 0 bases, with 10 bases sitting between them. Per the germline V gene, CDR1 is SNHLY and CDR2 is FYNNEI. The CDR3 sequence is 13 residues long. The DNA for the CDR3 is TGTGCCAGCTACGACGGGATGAACACTGAAGCTTTCTTT. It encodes CASYDGMNTEAFF.

CDR3 DNA sequence: TGTGCCAGCAGTCTGTGGGACACCAGCTCCTACGAGCAGTACTTC. This sequence encodes CASSLWDTSSYEQYF. J is TRBJ2-7 and V is TRBV2; tentative D call: TRBD1 (6 bases). CDR3 length equals 15 residues. V lost 5 bases to trimming and J lost 0 bases, with 14 bases between them. Germline assignment: CDR1 SNHLY and CDR2 FYNNEI.

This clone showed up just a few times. CDR3 DNA: TGCGCCGTCCCCCACCAAACTTCCTACGAGCAGTACTTC. This codes for CAVPHQTSYEQYF. The rearrangement links TRBV5-1 to TRBJ2-7; no reliable D call. This CDR3 contains 13 residues. V shed 10 bases and J shed 1 base, with 15 bases lying between them. The germline gives CDR1 SGHRS, CDR2 YFSETQ.